These 21 T cell receptor beta chains were sequenced from one sample in a study of control samples from healthy donors and cancer patients. The assay was immunoSEQ multiplex PCR, and TCRdb's table has in-frame clones only and misses some. The table lists approximately 170,000 clones, just over 90% of them singletons. The sequencing input was blood. The receptors shown here come from a woman aged 60-75 years in good health.

The chain links TRBV19 to TRBJ1-5; the D is unclear. The CDR3 totals 13 residues. The V gene lost 7 bases and the J gene lost 5 bases, with 12 bases spanning the gap. CDR1 is LNHDA, CDR2 SQIVND, per germline (reference sequence). The CDR3 protein is CASNPTPYQPQHF. CDR3 bases: TGTGCCAGTAATCCTACACCCTATCAGCCCCAGCATTTT.

The chain uses TRBV3-1 (or the pseudogene TRBV3-2) and TRBJ2-7; a possible D gene is TRBD1 (6 bases). The germline V gene has CDR1 LGHDT and CDR2 YNNKEL (reference sequence). The CDR3 sequence is 15 residues long. V shed 4 bases and J shed 3 bases, with 16 bases lying between them. This CDR3 is CASSRQASIGYEQYF. The CDR3, as DNA: TGTGCCAGCAGCCGACAGGCTTCTATTGGCTACGAGCAGTACTTC.

The chain recombines TRBV28 with TRBJ1-1, with 8 nucleotides matching TRBD1. The CDR3 runs to 15 residues. The J segment lost 0 bases and the V segment lost 5 bases, leaving 5 bases of the junction unmatched. The V gene's germline CDR1 is MDHEN and CDR2 SYDVKM. The CDR3 coding sequence is TGTGCCAGCAGTGAATTCAGGGGGCTGAACACTGAAGCTTTCTTT. Its protein is CASSEFRGLNTEAFF. The variable domain in full, with the rest retrieved from reference TRBV28 and TRBJ1-1, is DVKVTQSSRYLVKRTGEKVFLECVQDMDHENMFWYRQDPGLGLRLIYFSYDVKMKEKGDIPEGYSVSREKKERFSLILESASTNQTSMYLCASSEFRGLNTEAFFGQGTRLTVV.

The V and J genes are TRBV12-5 and TRBJ2-1, with 7 positions matching TRBD2. Trimming at V came to 2 bases and at J to 12 bases, leaving 31 bases not matched to a gene. The CDR3 covers 21 residues. The V gene's germline CDR1 is LGHNT and CDR2 FRNRAP. The CDR3 here is CASGLIRGSGGGGPLGMTQFF. The CDR3 DNA is TGTGCTAGTGGTTTGATACGGGGGAGTGGAGGCGGGGGACCCCTAGGAATGACGCAGTTCTTC.

The chain combines TRBV14 with TRBJ2-1; 8 nucleotides agree with TRBD1. Germline V lookup: CDR1 SGHDN, CDR2 FVKESK. V was pared by 0 bases and J by 3 bases, with 4 bases of the junction left unmatched. The CDR3 is 16 amino acids. The CDR3 is CASSQDIGQGYNEQFF. In nucleotides, the CDR3 is TGTGCCAGCAGCCAAGATATAGGACAGGGCTACAATGAGCAGTTCTTC.

This chain connects TRBV9 to TRBJ1-6, with D possibly TRBD1 on 6 matching bases. Germline V lookup: CDR1 SGDLS, CDR2 YYNGEE. Trimming removed 3 bases from V and 8 bases from J, with 15 bases in between. This CDR3 is built from 15 residues. The CDR3 coding sequence is TGTGCCAGCAGCGGGGGGGCGGACGGTTATTCACCCCTCCACTTT. Translating gives CASSGGADGYSPLHF.

This clone appeared a single time. The rearrangement uses TRBV19 and TRBJ1-5, with TRBD1 matching 7 bases. Germline V gene lookup returns CDR1 LNHDA and CDR2 SQIVND (reference sequence). Trimming removed 6 bases from V and 1 base from J; junction bases left unmatched: 9. This CDR3 comprises 16 residues. This CDR3 reads CASSLSYRGSNQPQHF. The DNA for the CDR3 is TGTGCCAGTAGCCTAAGTTACAGGGGAAGCAATCAGCCCCAGCATTTT. Together with reference TRBV19 and TRBJ1-5, the CDR3 gives the full variable domain: DGGITQSPKYLFRKEGQNVTLSCEQNLNHDAMYWYRQDPGQGLRLIYYSQIVNDFQKGDIAEGYSVSREKKESFPLTVTSAQKNPTAFYLCASSLSYRGSNQPQHFGDGTRLSIL.

J is TRBJ2-3 and V is TRBV5-4, with D perhaps being TRBD1 or TRBD2 (6 bases each). There are 16 residues in the CDR3. The germline V and J ends were trimmed by 4 bases and 2 bases, with 17 bases remaining between them. In germline, CDR1 is SGHNT, CDR2 YYREEE (reference sequence). The CDR3 reads CASSQMSGATTDTQYF. The DNA of the CDR3 is TGTGCCAGCAGCCAGATGTCGGGGGCAACCACAGATACGCAGTATTTT. Looking up the rest from reference TRBV5-4 and TRBJ2-3 gives the full variable domain: ETGVTQSPTHLIKTRGQQVTLRCSSQSGHNTVSWYQQALGQGPQFIFQYYREEENGRGNFPPRFSGLQFPNYSSELNVNALELDDSALYLCASSQMSGATTDTQYFGPGTRLTVL.

The chain couples TRBV7-9 to TRBJ1-6; a possible D gene is TRBD1 (6 bases). Germline loops: CDR1 SEHNR, CDR2 FQNEAQ (reference sequence). The CDR3 loop spans 14 amino acids. Deletions cut 0 bases from V and 10 bases from J, with 10 bases between. CDR3 in amino acids: CASSLAGGSSPLHF. In DNA form, the CDR3 reads TGTGCCAGCAGCTTAGCAGGGGGTAGCTCACCCCTCCACTTT.

J is TRBJ1-5 and V is TRBV2; no definite D call. V was cut by 3 bases and J by 5 bases, with 11 bases left in between. The germline gives CDR1 SNHLY, CDR2 FYNNEI. The CDR3 length is 14 residues. The CDR3 here is CASSDLGNYQPQHF. DNA of the CDR3: TGTGCCAGCAGTGATCTGGGGAATTATCAGCCCCAGCATTTT.

The genes are TRBV18 and TRBJ1-2, with 7 bases identical to TRBD1. With 1 base clipped from V and 4 bases from J, the junction kept 12 bases outside the gene matches. Germline loops: CDR1 KGHSH, CDR2 LQKENI. The CDR3 is made up of 17 amino acids. CDR3 region: CASSPQEIGTDFYGYTF. CDR3 bases: TGTGCCAGCTCACCACAAGAAATCGGGACAGATTTCTATGGCTACACCTTC.

V and J are TRBV14 and TRBJ1-1; the D gene is possibly TRBD1 (5 bases). The CDR3 spans 12 residues. The V gene lost 4 bases and the J gene lost 10 bases, with 13 bases spanning the gap. CDR1 is SGHDN and CDR2 is FVKESK in the germline V gene. CDR3 loop: CASSPRGGAAFF. CDR3 DNA: TGTGCCAGCAGCCCTCGTGGAGGGGCAGCTTTCTTT.

V gene TRBV7-2 combines with J gene TRBJ2-5; 8 positions agree with TRBD2. Germline V gives CDR1 SGHTA, CDR2 FQGNSA. This CDR3 contains 15 residues. Trimming took 5 bases from V and 1 from J; bases not matched to a gene: 6. CDR3 nucleotides: TGTGCCAGCAGCCCCGGGGGGGCGGGCCAAGAGACCCAGTACTTC. It encodes CASSPGGAGQETQYF.

J is TRBJ2-5 and V is TRBV6-5; no clear D. Germline V gives CDR1 MNHEY, CDR2 SVGAGI. V was shortened by 0 bases and J by 0 bases, with 5 bases between the two germline ends. The CDR3 is made up of 14 amino acids. CDR3 DNA: TGTGCCAGCAGTTACTCTGTTTACCAAGAGACCCAGTACTTC. It encodes CASSYSVYQETQYF.

CDR3 loop: CASSPQGTVSAFF. CDR3 DNA: TGTGCCAGCTCACCACAAGGCACCGTTTCAGCTTTCTTT. The J gene is TRBJ1-1, the V gene TRBV18; D is undetermined. The CDR3 loop spans 13 amino acids. CDR1 KGHSH and CDR2 LQKENI come from the germline V gene. V was shortened by 1 base and J by 10 bases, with 13 bases between the two germline ends.

The chain links TRBV4-3 to TRBJ1-6; 10 nucleotides line up with TRBD1. V gave up 0 bases and J gave up 8 bases; unmatched junction bases: 1. Germline lookup yields CDR1 LGHNA and CDR2 YSLEER. This CDR3 contains 15 residues. CDR3 DNA: TGCGCCAGCAGCCAAGAGGGACAGGGGCATTCACCCCTCCACTTT. Its translation: CASSQEGQGHSPLHF.

The chain employs TRBV25-1 and TRBJ2-3, with a weak D call TRBD2 (7 bases). Germline V lookup: CDR1 MGHDK, CDR2 SYGVNS. Trimming removed 3 bases from V and 2 bases from J, with 21 bases in between. This CDR3 contains 18 residues. In nucleotides, the CDR3 is TGTGCCAGCAGTGATTACCCCGGGGGGCGGGGGACCACAGATACGCAGTATTTT. It encodes CASSDYPGGRGTTDTQYF.

The CDR3 nucleotides are TGCGCCAGCAGCCAAGGCGGACAGGGCAACTATGGCTACACCTTC. As protein: CASSQGGQGNYGYTF. V is TRBV4-1 and J is TRBJ1-2; 8 bases line up with TRBD1. There are 15 residues in the CDR3. The germline V gene encodes CDR1 MGHRA and CDR2 YSYEKL. V was clipped by 1 base and J by 2 bases; unmatched bases: 3.

The chain's CDR3 is CASSSETATYEQYF. CDR3 nucleotide sequence: TGTGCCAGCAGCTCAGAGACAGCCACCTACGAGCAGTACTTC. This chain uses TRBV11-3 with TRBJ2-7; TRBD1 is a possible D gene (5 bases). The length of the CDR3 is 14 residues. Germline CDR1 reads SGHNT; CDR2 reads YENEEA. Trimming shortened V by 4 bases and J by 2 bases, and 12 bases separated the two germline ends.

The chain carries TRBV11-3 and TRBJ1-1; no clear D gene. There are 13 residues in the CDR3. Germline-derived CDR1 and CDR2 are SGHNT and YENEEA. V lost 0 bases to trimming and J lost 2 bases, with 4 bases between them. In nucleotides, the CDR3 is TGTGCCAGCAGCTTAGAGGCCAACACTGAAGCTTTCTTT. This encodes CASSLEANTEAFF.

The V and J genes are TRBV4-2 and TRBJ2-3; D gene ambiguous. With 0 bases removed from V and 1 base from J, the gap between germline ends came to 11 bases. CDR1 and CDR2 (germline): LGHNA, YNFKEQ. The CDR3 contains 16 residues. The CDR3: CASSQDSGTRTDTQYF. The CDR3 DNA is TGTGCCAGCAGCCAAGACTCAGGTACCCGCACAGATACGCAGTATTTT.